Listed below are T cell receptor beta chains from one sample, sequenced in a study of T cells after posttransplantation cyclophosphamide. Assay used: immunoSEQ multiplex PCR; TCRdb lists only in-frame clones, some missing. In total the sample includes roughly 8,000 clones, none of them seen once. Material: PBMCs, obtained after an allogeneic stem cell transplant with post-transplant cyclophosphamide. These receptors all come from a male patient in his thirties who received an allogeneic stem cell transplant from an unrelated donor, was CMV-positive, and had acute and chronic GVHD. Some T cells may originate from the graft donor. The CDR3 runs from the conserved cysteine through the conserved F or W. Fields, in order: D gene, clone size, V gene, J gene, CDR3 protein, CDR3 DNA. The D gene is left open where the match is weak. Expanded clones are given a class, and other clones once, few, many or no size at all.

d_call: TRBD2; clone_size: many; v_call: TRBV7-8; j_call: TRBJ2-5; cdr3_aa: CASSISGGKETQYF; cdr3_nt: TGTGCCAGCAGCATTAGCGGGGGTAAAGAGACCCAGTACTTC
d_call: .; clone_size: many; v_call: TRBV6-5; j_call: TRBJ1-4; cdr3_aa: CASSMGRAAEKLFF; cdr3_nt: TGTGCCAGCAGCATGGGGCGCGCGGCTGAAAAACTGTTTTTT
d_call: TRBD1; clone_size: many; v_call: TRBV29-1; j_call: TRBJ1-2; cdr3_aa: CSVYAPTAGTGIRYGYTF; cdr3_nt: TGCAGCGTTTACGCTCCGACGGCCGGGACAGGGATTCGGTATGGCTACACCTTC
d_call: TRBD1; clone_size: many; v_call: TRBV7-8; j_call: TRBJ1-1; cdr3_aa: CASSLVDRATEAFF; cdr3_nt: TGTGCCAGCAGCTTAGTCGACAGGGCGACTGAAGCTTTCTTT
d_call: TRBD1; clone_size: many; v_call: TRBV6-2/TRBV6-3; j_call: TRBJ2-6; cdr3_aa: CASSPRDRAGANVLTF; cdr3_nt: TGTGCCAGCAGCCCACGGGACAGGGCTGGGGCCAACGTCCTGACTTTC
d_call: .; clone_size: many; v_call: TRBV7-3; j_call: TRBJ2-3; cdr3_aa: CASSRDLSTDTQYF; cdr3_nt: TGTGCCAGCAGCCGGGACTTGAGCACAGATACGCAGTATTTT
d_call: .; clone_size: many; v_call: TRBV6-2/TRBV6-3; j_call: TRBJ2-1; cdr3_aa: CASSSIAHSSYNEQFF; cdr3_nt: TGTGCCAGCAGTTCTATCGCACACAGCTCCTACAATGAGCAGTTCTTC
d_call: .; clone_size: many; v_call: TRBV18; j_call: TRBJ2-7; cdr3_aa: CASSATTGGAEQYF; cdr3_nt: TGTGCCAGCTCCGCAACGACAGGTGGAGCTGAGCAGTACTTC
d_call: .; clone_size: many; v_call: TRBV12-5; j_call: TRBJ1-2; cdr3_aa: CASGLGLTRAGGYTF; cdr3_nt: TGTGCTAGTGGTTTGGGCCTAACCCGGGCGGGTGGCTACACCTTC
d_call: TRBD1; clone_size: many; v_call: TRBV4-3; j_call: TRBJ1-2; cdr3_aa: CASSPRTGDVNGYTF; cdr3_nt: TGCGCCAGCAGCCCTCGGACAGGGGATGTGAATGGCTACACCTTC
d_call: .; clone_size: many; v_call: TRBV5-1; j_call: TRBJ1-1; cdr3_aa: CASSLGGGNTEAFF; cdr3_nt: TGCGCCAGCAGCTTGGGCGGCGGGAACACTGAAGCTTTCTTT
d_call: .; clone_size: many; v_call: TRBV2; j_call: TRBJ2-1; cdr3_aa: CASSWGASGYNEQFF; cdr3_nt: TGTGCCAGCAGCTGGGGGGCTAGCGGTTACAATGAGCAGTTCTTC
d_call: .; clone_size: .; v_call: TRBV29-1; j_call: TRBJ2-7; cdr3_aa: CSVGQGISYEQYF; cdr3_nt: TGCAGCGTTGGGCAGGGGATTTCCTACGAGCAGTACTTC
d_call: .; clone_size: many; v_call: TRBV12-3/TRBV12-4; j_call: TRBJ1-3; cdr3_aa: CASSPGGNTIYF; cdr3_nt: TGTGCCAGCAGTCCCGGGGGAAACACCATATATTTT
d_call: TRBD2; clone_size: few; v_call: TRBV12-3/TRBV12-4; j_call: TRBJ2-5; cdr3_aa: CASSAGTNQETQYF; cdr3_nt: TGTGCCAGCAGTGCCGGGACTAACCAAGAGACCCAGTACTTC
d_call: TRBD1; clone_size: many; v_call: TRBV29-1; j_call: TRBJ2-1; cdr3_aa: CSVGGQGAWNEQFF; cdr3_nt: TGCAGCGTTGGGGGACAGGGGGCGTGGAATGAGCAGTTCTTC
d_call: .; clone_size: medium-sized; v_call: TRBV5-1; j_call: TRBJ1-3; cdr3_aa: CASSLRQTGTGNTIYF; cdr3_nt: TGCGCCAGCAGCTTGCGGCAGACAGGAACTGGAAACACCATATATTTT
d_call: .; clone_size: medium-sized; v_call: TRBV5-1; j_call: TRBJ1-1; cdr3_aa: CASSLAVGNTEAFF; cdr3_nt: TGCGCCAGCAGCTTGGCGGTCGGGAACACTGAAGCTTTCTTT
d_call: .; clone_size: many; v_call: TRBV12-5; j_call: TRBJ2-7; cdr3_aa: CASGLVSALPGEQYF; cdr3_nt: TGTGCTAGTGGTTTGGTATCTGCTCTACCCGGGGAGCAGTACTTC
d_call: TRBD2; clone_size: .; v_call: TRBV6-1; j_call: TRBJ2-5; cdr3_aa: CASRRTSGIQETQYF; cdr3_nt: TGTGCCAGCAGGCGGACTAGCGGGATCCAAGAGACCCAGTACTTC
d_call: .; clone_size: many; v_call: TRBV14; j_call: TRBJ2-3; cdr3_aa: CASSPPRVSAGDTQYF; cdr3_nt: TGTGCCAGCAGCCCCCCCCGGGTCTCTGCAGGGGATACGCAGTATTTT
d_call: .; clone_size: .; v_call: TRBV11-3; j_call: TRBJ2-5; cdr3_aa: CASSLGSETQYF; cdr3_nt: TGTGCCAGCAGCTTAGGTTCGGAGACCCAGTACTTC
d_call: TRBD2; clone_size: few; v_call: TRBV29-1; j_call: TRBJ2-2; cdr3_aa: CSVVGGDLNTGELFF; cdr3_nt: TGCAGCGTTGTGGGGGGGGACTTAAACACCGGGGAGCTGTTTTTT
d_call: TRBD1; clone_size: many; v_call: TRBV5-1; j_call: TRBJ1-1; cdr3_aa: CASSLGAGGDTEAFF; cdr3_nt: TGCGCCAGCAGCTTGGGCGCAGGGGGCGACACTGAAGCTTTCTTT
d_call: .; clone_size: many; v_call: TRBV29-1; j_call: TRBJ2-7; cdr3_aa: CSVFRGEDEQYF; cdr3_nt: TGCAGCGTTTTCAGGGGCGAGGACGAGCAGTACTTC
d_call: TRBD1; clone_size: medium-sized; v_call: TRBV5-4; j_call: TRBJ1-1; cdr3_aa: CASSPGQGTEAFF; cdr3_nt: TGTGCCAGCAGCCCGGGACAGGGCACTGAAGCTTTCTTT
d_call: TRBD2; clone_size: many; v_call: TRBV6-4; j_call: TRBJ2-2; cdr3_aa: CASSAGTSGPGELFF; cdr3_nt: TGTGCCAGCAGTGCCGGGACTAGCGGCCCCGGGGAGCTGTTTTTT
d_call: TRBD1; clone_size: many; v_call: TRBV19; j_call: TRBJ1-2; cdr3_aa: CASSVGGTGGGYTF; cdr3_nt: TGTGCCAGTAGTGTTGGTGGGACAGGGGGCGGCTACACCTTC